Listed below are T cell receptor beta chains from one sample, sequenced in a study of blood T cell repertoires in COVID-19. Data came from immunoSEQ multiplex PCR; TCRdb stores just in-frame clones and leaves some out. Seen here are tens of thousands of clones, roughly 90% observed once, and the top ten hold less than 2.5%. The specimen sequenced was peripheral blood. These receptors were obtained from a man under 40 with acute or convalescent COVID-19. The CDR3 runs from the conserved cysteine through the conserved F or W. D genes are given only for firm matches.

cdr3_length: 14; d_call: .; v_call: TRBV19; j_call: TRBJ2-7; cdr3_aa: CASSMAGNSYEQYF
cdr3_length: 13; d_call: TRBD1; v_call: TRBV29-1; j_call: TRBJ1-1; cdr3_aa: CSVVGQVNTEAFF
cdr3_length: 15; d_call: .; v_call: TRBV7-2; j_call: TRBJ1-5; cdr3_aa: CASSLVGGGNQPQHF
cdr3_length: 15; d_call: TRBD1; v_call: TRBV9; j_call: TRBJ1-1; cdr3_aa: CASSSRTGPMAEAFF
cdr3_length: 14; d_call: .; v_call: TRBV5-1; j_call: TRBJ1-3; cdr3_aa: CASSLGETGNTIYF
cdr3_length: 15; d_call: TRBD2; v_call: TRBV2; j_call: TRBJ2-1; cdr3_aa: CASLVSGSIYNEQFF
cdr3_length: 13; d_call: .; v_call: TRBV12-3/TRBV12-4; j_call: TRBJ2-1; cdr3_aa: CASSLEGRNEQFF
cdr3_length: 16; d_call: TRBD1; v_call: TRBV5-6; j_call: TRBJ1-6; cdr3_aa: CASSRSTGRGNSPLHF
cdr3_length: 16; d_call: .; v_call: TRBV19; j_call: TRBJ2-3; cdr3_aa: CASSIGGPALTDTQYF
cdr3_length: 15; d_call: .; v_call: TRBV6-2/TRBV6-3; j_call: TRBJ2-7; cdr3_aa: CASSYRGQDARGQYF
cdr3_length: 16; d_call: .; v_call: TRBV4-2; j_call: TRBJ2-3; cdr3_aa: CASSQPRGASTDTQYF
cdr3_length: 16; d_call: TRBD2; v_call: TRBV5-1; j_call: TRBJ2-5; cdr3_aa: CASSLYGTSGRETQYF
cdr3_length: 14; d_call: TRBD1; v_call: TRBV30; j_call: TRBJ1-4; cdr3_aa: CAWSEGQLNEKLFF
cdr3_length: 15; d_call: TRBD2; v_call: TRBV19; j_call: TRBJ2-1; cdr3_aa: CASSPSSGTTPFSFF
cdr3_length: 15; d_call: TRBD2; v_call: TRBV30; j_call: TRBJ2-2; cdr3_aa: CAWARSGRLVGELFF
cdr3_length: 15; d_call: .; v_call: TRBV5-1; j_call: TRBJ2-2; cdr3_aa: CASSLTVTNTGELFF
cdr3_length: 14; d_call: TRBD1; v_call: TRBV27; j_call: TRBJ2-7; cdr3_aa: CASSWDRKAYEQYF
cdr3_length: 16; d_call: .; v_call: TRBV7-2; j_call: TRBJ2-2; cdr3_aa: CASSSSRGENTGELFF
cdr3_length: 19; d_call: TRBD2; v_call: TRBV7-9; j_call: TRBJ2-2; cdr3_aa: CASSLSTSGRARSTGELFF
cdr3_length: 15; d_call: .; v_call: TRBV23-1; j_call: TRBJ2-4; cdr3_aa: CARYRSGGTENIQYF
cdr3_length: 16; d_call: TRBD2; v_call: TRBV15; j_call: TRBJ2-3; cdr3_aa: CATSTRLAGVRDTQYF
cdr3_length: 11; d_call: .; v_call: TRBV12-3/TRBV12-4; j_call: TRBJ2-1; cdr3_aa: CASSEAGEQFF
cdr3_length: 15; d_call: .; v_call: TRBV5-1; j_call: TRBJ2-2; cdr3_aa: CASSFQGLNTGELFF
cdr3_length: 14; d_call: .; v_call: TRBV18; j_call: TRBJ2-3; cdr3_aa: CASSPLEITDTQYF
cdr3_length: 12; d_call: .; v_call: TRBV18; j_call: TRBJ1-1; cdr3_aa: CASQGFDTEAFF
cdr3_length: 10; d_call: .; v_call: TRBV30; j_call: TRBJ1-2; cdr3_aa: CAWGPDGYTF
cdr3_length: 12; d_call: .; v_call: TRBV14; j_call: TRBJ2-3; cdr3_aa: CASSQAIDTQYF
cdr3_length: 14; d_call: .; v_call: TRBV10-3; j_call: TRBJ2-7; cdr3_aa: CAISGGSIGYEQYF
cdr3_length: 13; d_call: .; v_call: TRBV6-2/TRBV6-3; j_call: TRBJ2-1; cdr3_aa: CASSYGRNNEQFF
cdr3_length: 14; d_call: .; v_call: TRBV6-5; j_call: TRBJ2-7; cdr3_aa: CASTTDRPTYEQYF
cdr3_length: 15; d_call: TRBD1; v_call: TRBV10-3; j_call: TRBJ1-4; cdr3_aa: CAISDRGQGNEKLFF
cdr3_length: 13; d_call: .; v_call: TRBV5-1; j_call: TRBJ1-1; cdr3_aa: CASSSQGDTEAFF
cdr3_length: 16; d_call: TRBD1; v_call: TRBV9; j_call: TRBJ1-3; cdr3_aa: CASSVSPTRGENTIYF
cdr3_length: 17; d_call: TRBD1; v_call: TRBV19; j_call: TRBJ1-5; cdr3_aa: CASSIYFLGTDNQPQHF
cdr3_length: 18; d_call: .; v_call: TRBV11-2; j_call: TRBJ1-4; cdr3_aa: CASSRSWQGKSENEKLFF
cdr3_length: 15; d_call: TRBD1; v_call: TRBV19; j_call: TRBJ1-5; cdr3_aa: CASSRQGAMGQPQHF
cdr3_length: 14; d_call: .; v_call: TRBV15; j_call: TRBJ1-1; cdr3_aa: CATSKSQVNTEAFF
cdr3_length: 11; d_call: .; v_call: TRBV12-3/TRBV12-4; j_call: TRBJ1-3; cdr3_aa: CASSPNQAIYF
cdr3_length: 15; d_call: TRBD1; v_call: TRBV6-5; j_call: TRBJ2-7; cdr3_aa: CASSWTGGSSYEQYF
cdr3_length: 15; d_call: .; v_call: TRBV2; j_call: TRBJ1-5; cdr3_aa: CASRQGTGSNQPQHF
cdr3_length: 14; d_call: TRBD1; v_call: TRBV7-8; j_call: TRBJ1-1; cdr3_aa: CASSFSGGSTEAFF
cdr3_length: 13; d_call: .; v_call: TRBV6-5; j_call: TRBJ1-1; cdr3_aa: CASRLTVGTEAFF
cdr3_length: 13; d_call: TRBD1; v_call: TRBV2; j_call: TRBJ1-5; cdr3_aa: CASSWDRAQPQHF
cdr3_length: 16; d_call: .; v_call: TRBV10-3; j_call: TRBJ1-5; cdr3_aa: CAISESNGGTNQPQHF
cdr3_length: 17; d_call: TRBD1; v_call: TRBV5-1; j_call: TRBJ1-2; cdr3_aa: CASSPAGPGQGAYGYTF
cdr3_length: 16; d_call: TRBD1; v_call: TRBV3-1/TRBV3-2; j_call: TRBJ1-1; cdr3_aa: CASSRMTGPSNTEAFF
cdr3_length: 15; d_call: .; v_call: TRBV18; j_call: TRBJ1-4; cdr3_aa: CASSLNTGYNEKLFF